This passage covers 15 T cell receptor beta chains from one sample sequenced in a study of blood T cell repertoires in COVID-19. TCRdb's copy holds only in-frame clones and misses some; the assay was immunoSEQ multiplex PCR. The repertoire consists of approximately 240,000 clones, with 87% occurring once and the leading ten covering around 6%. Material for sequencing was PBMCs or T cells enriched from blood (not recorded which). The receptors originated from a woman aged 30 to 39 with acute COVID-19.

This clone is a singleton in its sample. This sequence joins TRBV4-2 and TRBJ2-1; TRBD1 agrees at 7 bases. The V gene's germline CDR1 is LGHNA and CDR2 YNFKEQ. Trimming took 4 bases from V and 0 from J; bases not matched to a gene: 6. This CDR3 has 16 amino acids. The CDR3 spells CASSLMGQSSYNEQFF. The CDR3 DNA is TGTGCCAGCAGCCTAATGGGACAGAGCTCCTACAATGAGCAGTTCTTC.

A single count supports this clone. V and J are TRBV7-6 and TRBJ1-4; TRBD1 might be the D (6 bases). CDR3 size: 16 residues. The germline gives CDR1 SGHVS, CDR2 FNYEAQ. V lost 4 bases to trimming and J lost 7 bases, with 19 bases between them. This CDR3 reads CASSSSSRDTGEKLFF. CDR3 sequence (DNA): TGTGCCAGCAGCTCAAGTAGCCGGGACACCGGTGAAAAACTGTTTTTT.

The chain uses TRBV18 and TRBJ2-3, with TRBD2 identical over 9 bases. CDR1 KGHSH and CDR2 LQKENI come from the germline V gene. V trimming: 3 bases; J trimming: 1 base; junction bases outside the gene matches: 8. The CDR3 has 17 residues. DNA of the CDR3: TGTGCCAGCTCACCGCTGGGGAAGCGGGGGGGCACAGATACGCAGTATTTT. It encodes CASSPLGKRGGTDTQYF.

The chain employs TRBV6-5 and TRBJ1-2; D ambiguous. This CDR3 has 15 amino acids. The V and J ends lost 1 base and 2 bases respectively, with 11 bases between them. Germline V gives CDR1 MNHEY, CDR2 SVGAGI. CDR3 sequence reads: CASSYWAAGNYGYTF. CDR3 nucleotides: TGTGCCAGCAGTTACTGGGCTGCGGGGAACTATGGCTACACCTTC.

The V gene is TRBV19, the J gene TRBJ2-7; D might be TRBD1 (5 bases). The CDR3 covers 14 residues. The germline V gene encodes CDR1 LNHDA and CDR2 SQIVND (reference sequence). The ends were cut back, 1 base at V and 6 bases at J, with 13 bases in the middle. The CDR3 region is CASSIGPGIGEQYF. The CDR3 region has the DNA TGTGCCAGTAGTATAGGTCCAGGGATTGGCGAGCAGTACTTC.

CDR3 sequence (DNA): TGTGCCAGCAGTGATCCAGGGGGCGTAGGTTGGGGCTCCGGGGAGCTGTTTTTT. As protein: CASSDPGGVGWGSGELFF. This chain joins TRBV9 and TRBJ2-2; the match to TRBD1 covers 8 bases. There are 18 residues in the CDR3. After removal of 5 bases from V and 6 bases from J, the junction contained 18 bases not matched to a gene. CDR1 is SGDLS and CDR2 is YYNGEE in the germline V gene. The variable domain in full, with the rest retrieved from reference TRBV9 and TRBJ2-2, is DSGVTQTPKHLITATGQRVTLRCSPRSGDLSVYWYQQSLDQGLQFLIQYYNGEERAKGNILERFSAQQFPDLHSELNLSSLELGDSALYFCASSDPGGVGWGSGELFFGEGSRLTVL.

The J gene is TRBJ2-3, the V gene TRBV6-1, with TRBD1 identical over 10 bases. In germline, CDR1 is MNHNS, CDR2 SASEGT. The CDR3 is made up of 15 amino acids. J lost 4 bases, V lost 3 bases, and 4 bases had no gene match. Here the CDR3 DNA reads TGTGCCAGCAGTGACCTCGGACAGGGGGCAGATACGCAGTATTTT. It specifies CASSDLGQGADTQYF.

This chain's CDR3 is CASSENVGGGSPLHF. CDR3 DNA: TGTGCCAGCAGTGAAAACGTAGGCGGGGGTTCACCCCTCCACTTT. The J gene is TRBJ1-6, the V gene TRBV6-1; a possible D gene is TRBD1 (5 bases). Germline assignment: CDR1 MNHNS and CDR2 SASEGT. V dropped 2 bases and J dropped 9 bases, with 14 bases sitting between them. The CDR3 length is 15 residues.

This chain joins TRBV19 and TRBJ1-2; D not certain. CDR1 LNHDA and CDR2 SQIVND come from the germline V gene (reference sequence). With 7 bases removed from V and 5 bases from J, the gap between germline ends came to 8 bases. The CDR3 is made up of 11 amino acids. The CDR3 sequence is CASTGGYGYTF. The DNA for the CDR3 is TGTGCCAGTACTGGAGGATATGGCTACACCTTC.

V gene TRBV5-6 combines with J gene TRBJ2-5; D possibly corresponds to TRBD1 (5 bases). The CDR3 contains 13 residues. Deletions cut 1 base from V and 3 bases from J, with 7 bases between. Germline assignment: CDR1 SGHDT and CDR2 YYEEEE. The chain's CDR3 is CASSLSREETQYF. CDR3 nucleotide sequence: TGTGCCAGCAGCTTGAGCAGGGAAGAGACCCAGTACTTC.

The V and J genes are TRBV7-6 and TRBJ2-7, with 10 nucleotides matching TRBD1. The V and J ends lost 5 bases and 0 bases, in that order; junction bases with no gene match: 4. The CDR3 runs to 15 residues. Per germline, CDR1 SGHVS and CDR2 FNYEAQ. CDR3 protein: CASSPGQGSSYEQYF. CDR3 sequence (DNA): TGTGCCAGCAGCCCGGGACAGGGGAGCTCCTACGAGCAGTACTTC.

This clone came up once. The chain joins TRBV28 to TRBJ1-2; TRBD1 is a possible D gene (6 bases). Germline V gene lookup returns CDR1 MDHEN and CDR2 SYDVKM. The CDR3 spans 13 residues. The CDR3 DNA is TGTGCTCATTATGCACGGGGGGCGGTTGGCTACACCTTC. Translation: CAHYARGAVGYTF.

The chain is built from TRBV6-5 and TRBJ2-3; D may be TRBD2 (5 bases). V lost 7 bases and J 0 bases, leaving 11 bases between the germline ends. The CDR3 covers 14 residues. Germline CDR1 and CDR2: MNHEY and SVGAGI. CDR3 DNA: TGTGCCAGCACACAGACTACTAGCACAGATACGCAGTATTTT. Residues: CASTQTTSTDTQYF.

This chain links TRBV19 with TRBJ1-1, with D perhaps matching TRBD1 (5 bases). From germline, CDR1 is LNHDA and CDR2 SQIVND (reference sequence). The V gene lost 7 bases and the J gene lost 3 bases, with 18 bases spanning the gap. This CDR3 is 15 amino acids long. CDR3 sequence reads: CASKRREGSYTEAFF. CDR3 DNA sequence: TGTGCCAGTAAACGCAGGGAAGGCAGTTACACTGAAGCTTTCTTT.

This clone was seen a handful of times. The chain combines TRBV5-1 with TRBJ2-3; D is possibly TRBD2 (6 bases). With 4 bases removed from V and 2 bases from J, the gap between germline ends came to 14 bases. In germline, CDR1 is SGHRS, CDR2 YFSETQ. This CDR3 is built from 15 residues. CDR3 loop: CASSPSTRNTDTQYF. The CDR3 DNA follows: TGCGCCAGCAGCCCCTCGACTAGAAACACAGATACGCAGTATTTT.